Listed below are T cell receptor beta chains from one sample, sequenced in a study of cytomegalovirus exposure and HLA in healthy donors. Sequencing was performed with immunoSEQ multiplex PCR; in TCRdb, only in-frame clones are kept and a portion is missing. The sample shows 120,000 or so clones, 80% of them seen only once. The sequencing input was PBMCs. These receptors were taken from a male donor in good health and CMV-seronegative. Both conserved end residues are part of each CDR3. The D gene is left open where the match is weak. A row's size may be missing; if present it is once, few, many or a size class.

v_call	d_call	clone_size	j_call	cdr3_aa	cdr3_nt
TRBV18	TRBD1	NA	TRBJ2-3	CASSQQQGMDTQYF	TGTGCCAGCTCACAACAACAGGGGATGGATACGCAGTATTTT
TRBV5-4	TRBD1	few	TRBJ1-2	CASSLAGGDGYTF	TGTGCCAGCAGCTTGGCAGGGGGCGATGGCTACACCTTC
TRBV27	NA	NA	TRBJ2-7	CTSSLYGLDRGGGVWYF	TGTACCAGCAGTTTATATGGACTAGACAGGGGTGGCGGGGTTTGGTACTTC
TRBV6-6	TRBD1	NA	TRBJ2-5	CASRQVGQGAGEQYF	TGTGCCAGCAGGCAGGTGGGACAGGGGGCGGGGGAGCAGTACTTC
TRBV2	TRBD2	NA	TRBJ2-5	CASSALAGPQETQYF	TGTGCCAGCAGTGCCTTAGCGGGGCCCCAAGAGACCCAGTACTTC
TRBV7-2	TRBD1	NA	TRBJ2-7	CASSSGTGRGSYEQYF	TGTGCCAGCAGCTCAGGGACGGGCAGGGGGTCCTACGAGCAGTACTTC
TRBV6-1	TRBD1	NA	TRBJ2-5	CASSDTGTGTGETQYF	TGTGCCAGCAGTGACACCGGGACAGGGACCGGGGAGACCCAGTACTTC
TRBV27	NA	NA	TRBJ1-2	CASSSLDSVGGYTF	TGTGCCAGCAGTTCCCTGGACAGTGTCGGTGGCTACACCTTC
TRBV4-1	TRBD1	NA	TRBJ1-2	CASSQGDSINYGYTF	TGCGCCAGCAGCCAAGGGGACAGCATTAACTATGGCTACACCTTC
TRBV6-5	NA	NA	TRBJ2-1	CASTTGTPTYNEQFF	TGTGCCAGCACGACCGGGACTCCGACATACAATGAGCAGTTCTTC
TRBV7-9	NA	NA	TRBJ2-5	CASSLILTLSPETQYF	TGTGCCAGCAGCTTAATTTTGACTCTTTCACCGGAGACCCAGTACTTC
TRBV30	NA	NA	TRBJ2-7	CACTPGLIPYEQYF	TGTGCCTGTACCCCTGGACTTATTCCCTACGAGCAGTACTTC
TRBV27	NA	NA	TRBJ1-4	CASSSSNEKLFF	TGTGCCAGCAGCAGTTCTAATGAAAAACTGTTTTTT
TRBV13	NA	NA	TRBJ2-1	CASSLGDSPYNEQFF	TGTGCCAGCAGCTTAGGGGACAGCCCCTACAATGAGCAGTTCTTC
TRBV5-6	NA	NA	TRBJ1-2	CASSLLSGADTF	TGTGCCAGCAGCTTGTTGTCAGGGGCGGACACCTTC
TRBV4-3	TRBD2	NA	TRBJ2-5	CASSQEVVGGGAQETQYF	TGCGCCAGCAGCCAAGAAGTGGTGGGCGGGGGGGCCCAAGAGACCCAGTACTTC
TRBV30	NA	few	TRBJ2-5	CAWSVKAAETQYF	TGTGCCTGGAGTGTAAAGGCGGCAGAGACCCAGTACTTC
TRBV29-1	NA	few	TRBJ2-1	CSVEYPGGFRQQFF	TGCAGCGTTGAGTACCCCGGAGGGTTTCGGCAGCAGTTCTTC
TRBV7-9	NA	NA	TRBJ2-7	CASSHAGNEQYF	TGTGCCAGCAGCCACGCGGGTAACGAGCAGTACTTC
TRBV5-4	NA	NA	TRBJ2-7	CASSFAGEGYEQYF	TGTGCCAGCAGCTTCGCAGGGGAAGGGTACGAGCAGTACTTC
TRBV28	NA	few	TRBJ2-5	CASRGPGAPRGETQYF	TGTGCCAGCAGGGGGCCCGGGGCGCCAAGGGGGGAGACCCAGTACTTC
TRBV29-1	NA	few	TRBJ2-2	CSVAGEAANTGELFF	TGCAGCGTCGCCGGGGAGGCGGCGAACACCGGGGAGCTGTTTTTT
TRBV27	NA	NA	TRBJ2-1	CASSFGGYNEQFF	TGTGCCAGCAGTTTCGGCGGCTACAATGAGCAGTTCTTC
TRBV11-2	TRBD1	NA	TRBJ1-2	CASRGGQGSPARSGYTF	TGTGCCAGCAGGGGCGGACAGGGGTCTCCCGCGCGAAGTGGCTACACCTTC
TRBV4-2	TRBD1	NA	TRBJ1-2	CASSQTGQGANYGYTF	TGTGCCAGCAGCCAGACTGGACAGGGGGCTAACTATGGCTACACCTTC
TRBV11-2	TRBD1	NA	TRBJ2-7	CASSSWDSNYEQYF	TGTGCCAGCAGCTCATGGGACAGCAATTACGAGCAGTACTTC
TRBV7-8	NA	NA	TRBJ2-1	CASSLLGQYNERFF	TGTGCCAGCAGCTTACTGGGTCAATACAATGAGCGGTTCTTC
TRBV4-2	TRBD1	NA	TRBJ1-3	CASSPVDRDGGNTIYF	TGTGCCAGCAGCCCAGTTGACAGGGACGGAGGAAACACCATATATTTT
TRBV7-9	NA	NA	TRBJ2-5	CASSPGQTQETQYF	TGTGCCAGCAGCCCAGGACAGACCCAAGAGACCCAGTACTTC
TRBV6-5	NA	once	TRBJ2-1	CASTHGGLPKGFF	TGTGCCAGCACTCATGGGGGACTGCCGAAGGGGTTCTTC
TRBV7-9	NA	NA	TRBJ1-2	CASSLSDSYGYTF	TGTGCCAGCAGCTTATCAGACAGCTATGGCTACACCTTC
TRBV30	TRBD1	once	TRBJ1-2	CAWSIDRDGYTF	TGTGCCTGGAGTATAGACAGGGACGGCTACACCTTC